A single TCR beta chain is shown here with its context. Germline V gives CDR1 MDHEN, CDR2 SYDVKM. This CDR3 has 14 residues. Deletions cut 6 bases from V and 1 base from J, with 9 bases between. All enrollees were about 18 to 89 years old and from 24 US areas. The data stem from a study of blood T cell repertoires in COVID-19. Study at large: COVID-19 samples from acute and convalescent phases originated in the United States, Italy and Spain. Sample material is recorded as cDNA or gDNA derived from T cells, B-cell-depleted T cells, or PBMCs.

In the authors' methods: The authors estimated nucleated cell counts from reference gene primer amplification. Only in-frame clones appear in the TCRdb table, and some are missing; sequencing was by immunoSEQ multiplex PCR. For V, J and clone size, that table is used; D and trimming come from the DNA. In the table there are roughly 250,000 clones, about nine tenths of which are singletons. This chain joins TRBV28 and TRBJ2-2, with D possibly matching TRBD2 (5 bases). The sequenced sample was PBMCs or T cells enriched from blood (not recorded which). The receptor comes from a middle-aged woman with acute COVID-19. The CDR3 here is CASRRSGNTGELFF. The CDR3 region has the DNA TGTGCCAGCAGAAGGAGCGGGAACACCGGGGAGCTGTTTTTT.